The present entry profiles one T cell receptor (beta chain) with its context. Its specificity is unknown. Germline V gene data show CDR1 as SGHTA and CDR2 as FQGTGA. This CDR3 has 14 residues. Deletions cut 5 bases from V and 5 bases from J, with 10 bases between. From 5'RACE with constant-segment primers came TCR alpha and TCR beta cDNA libraries that carried sample barcodes and UMIs. TCRdb fed the 5' RACE reads into MiXCR, producing one record per CDR3 protein. The sample contains approximately 260,000 distinct CDR3 sequences, approximately 15% of which appear only once. The data belong to a study of T-cell memory formation after mild COVID-19. Study-wide results and caveats: Whether second-wave clones peaking at day 37 were SARS-CoV-2 specific went unconfirmed. While clones contracting from day 15 to 85 were balanced between CD4 and CD8, later expanders leaned CD4+.

The source of this sequence is a man aged 18 to 29 who had mild COVID-19 (a few samples of this study predate the infection). Cell type and time point are not known. J is TRBJ1-6 and V is TRBV7-3; a possible D gene is TRBD1 (6 bases). Sequenced: PBMCs or a T cell subset sorted from them (not recorded which). DNA for the CDR3: TGTGCCAGCAGCCAAAGGGGGGATAATTCACCCCTCCACTTT. Its protein product is CASSQRGDNSPLHF.